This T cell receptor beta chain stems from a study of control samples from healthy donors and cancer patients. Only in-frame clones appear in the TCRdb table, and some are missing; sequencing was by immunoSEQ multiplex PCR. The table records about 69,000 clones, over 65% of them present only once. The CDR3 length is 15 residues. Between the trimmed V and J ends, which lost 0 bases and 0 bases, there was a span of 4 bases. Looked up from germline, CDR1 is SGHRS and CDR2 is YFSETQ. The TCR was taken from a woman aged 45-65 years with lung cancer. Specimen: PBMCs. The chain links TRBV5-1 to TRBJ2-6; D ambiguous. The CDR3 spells CASSLGGSGANVLTF. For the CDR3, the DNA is TGCGCCAGCAGCTTGGGAGGCTCTGGGGCCAACGTCCTGACTTTC.